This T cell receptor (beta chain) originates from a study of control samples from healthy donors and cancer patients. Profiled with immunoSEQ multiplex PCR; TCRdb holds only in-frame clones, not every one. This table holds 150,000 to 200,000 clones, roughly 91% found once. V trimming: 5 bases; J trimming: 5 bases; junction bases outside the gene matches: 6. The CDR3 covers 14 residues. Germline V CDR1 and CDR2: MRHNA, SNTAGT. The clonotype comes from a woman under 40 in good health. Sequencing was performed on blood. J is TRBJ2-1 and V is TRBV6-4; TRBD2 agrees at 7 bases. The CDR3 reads CASSLSGENNEQFF. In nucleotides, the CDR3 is TGTGCCAGCAGTTTAAGCGGGGAAAACAATGAGCAGTTCTTC.